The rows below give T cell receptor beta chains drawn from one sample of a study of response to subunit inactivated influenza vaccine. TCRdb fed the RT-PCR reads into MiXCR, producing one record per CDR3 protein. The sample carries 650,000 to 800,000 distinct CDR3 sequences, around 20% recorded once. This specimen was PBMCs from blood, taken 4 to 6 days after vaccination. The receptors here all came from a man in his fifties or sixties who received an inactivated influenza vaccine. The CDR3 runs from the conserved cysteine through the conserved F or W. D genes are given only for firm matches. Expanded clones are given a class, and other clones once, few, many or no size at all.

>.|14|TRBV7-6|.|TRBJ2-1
TGTGCCAGCAGCTTAGGGTCCAGACACAATGAGCAGTTCTTC
CASSLGSRHNEQFF
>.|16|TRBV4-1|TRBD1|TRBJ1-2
TGCGCCAGCAGACAACTGACCAGGGGGCGAAGCTATGGCTACACCTTC
CASRQLTRGRSYGYTF
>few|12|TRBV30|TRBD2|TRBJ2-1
TGTGCCTGGGGCCGGGAGGCGGATGAGCAGTTCTTC
CAWGREADEQFF
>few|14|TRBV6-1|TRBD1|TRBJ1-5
TGTGCCAGCAACCCGGGACAGACCAATCAGCCCCAGCATTTT
CASNPGQTNQPQHF
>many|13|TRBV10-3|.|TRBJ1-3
TGTGCCACCAGGGATAGCTCTGGAAACACCATATATTTT
CATRDSSGNTIYF
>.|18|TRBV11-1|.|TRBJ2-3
TGTGCCAGCAGCTCCCCCCACGGGGGTTCGTCGAGCACAGATACGCAGTATTTT
CASSSPHGGSSSTDTQYF
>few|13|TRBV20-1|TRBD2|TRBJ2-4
TGCAGTGCTGGGGGGGTACTAGCGGGAATTCAGTACTTC
CSAGGVLAGIQYF
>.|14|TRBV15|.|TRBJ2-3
TGTGCCACCAGCAGAGATCCCAGAACAGATACGCAGTATTTT
CATSRDPRTDTQYF
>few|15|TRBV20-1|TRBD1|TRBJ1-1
TGCAGTGCTAGGAAGAGGACAGGGGGAAATGCTGAAGCTTTCTTT
CSARKRTGGNAEAFF
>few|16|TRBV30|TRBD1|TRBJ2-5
TGTGCCTGGAGTGGCCGGGACAGGGGGTTCCGAGAGACCCAGTACTTC
CAWSGRDRGFRETQYF
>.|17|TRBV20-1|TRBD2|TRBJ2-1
TGCAGTGCTAGTGTCGTTAGGGCTAGCGGGGTTTACAATGAGCAGTTCTTC
CSASVVRASGVYNEQFF
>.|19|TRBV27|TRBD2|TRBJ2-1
TGTGCCAGCAGTTTAAGGTTAGCGGGGGGCTCAAGCTCCTACAATGAGCAGTTATTC
CASSLRLAGGSSSYNEQLF
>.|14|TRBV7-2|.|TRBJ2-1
TGTGCCAGCCGAGGGGGGGCCACCTACAATGAGCAGTTCTTC
CASRGGATYNEQFF
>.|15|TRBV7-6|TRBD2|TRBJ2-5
TGTGCCAGCAGCGGACTAGCGGGCACCCAAGAGACCCAGTACTTC
CASSGLAGTQETQYF
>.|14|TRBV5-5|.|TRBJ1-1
TGTGCCAGCACCCCAGAGGGGGTGTACACTGAAGCTTTCTTT
CASTPEGVYTEAFF
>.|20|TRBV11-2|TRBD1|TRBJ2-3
TGTGCCAGCAGCCTCACACCATACTTCCCGGGACAGGGGGGCACAGATACGCAGTATTTT
CASSLTPYFPGQGGTDTQYF
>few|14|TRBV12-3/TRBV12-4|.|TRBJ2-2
TGTGCCAGCAGTGGGACATTGAGCACCGGGGAGCTGTTTTTT
CASSGTLSTGELFF
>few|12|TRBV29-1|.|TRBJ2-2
TGCAGCGTTAATATAAACACCGGGGAGCTGTTTTTT
CSVNINTGELFF
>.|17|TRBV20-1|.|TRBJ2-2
TGCAGTGCTTCACAACCCGGGCTCACCTCGAACACCGGGGAGCTGTTTTTT
CSASQPGLTSNTGELFF
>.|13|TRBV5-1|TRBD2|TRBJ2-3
TGCGCCAGCAGCTTTGGGGGGGAGGATACGCAGTATTTT
CASSFGGEDTQYF
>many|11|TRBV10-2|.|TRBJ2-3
TGCGCCACCGGATTTCCAGATACGCAGTATTTT
CATGFPDTQYF
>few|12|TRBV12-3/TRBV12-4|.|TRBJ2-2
TGTGCCACCCCACGCGACACCGGGGAGCTGTTTTTT
CATPRDTGELFF
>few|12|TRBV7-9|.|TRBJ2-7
TGTGCCAGCAGCTCAGTGACCTACGAGCAGTACTTC
CASSSVTYEQYF
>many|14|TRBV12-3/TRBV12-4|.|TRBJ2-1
TGTGCCAGCAGACCGGGACGGAAGAGCAATGAGCAGTTCTTC
CASRPGRKSNEQFF
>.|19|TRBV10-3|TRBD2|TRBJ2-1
TGTGCCATCAGTGACGGGCTAGCGGGACCGACGAGCTCCTACAATGAGCAGTTCTTC
CAISDGLAGPTSSYNEQFF